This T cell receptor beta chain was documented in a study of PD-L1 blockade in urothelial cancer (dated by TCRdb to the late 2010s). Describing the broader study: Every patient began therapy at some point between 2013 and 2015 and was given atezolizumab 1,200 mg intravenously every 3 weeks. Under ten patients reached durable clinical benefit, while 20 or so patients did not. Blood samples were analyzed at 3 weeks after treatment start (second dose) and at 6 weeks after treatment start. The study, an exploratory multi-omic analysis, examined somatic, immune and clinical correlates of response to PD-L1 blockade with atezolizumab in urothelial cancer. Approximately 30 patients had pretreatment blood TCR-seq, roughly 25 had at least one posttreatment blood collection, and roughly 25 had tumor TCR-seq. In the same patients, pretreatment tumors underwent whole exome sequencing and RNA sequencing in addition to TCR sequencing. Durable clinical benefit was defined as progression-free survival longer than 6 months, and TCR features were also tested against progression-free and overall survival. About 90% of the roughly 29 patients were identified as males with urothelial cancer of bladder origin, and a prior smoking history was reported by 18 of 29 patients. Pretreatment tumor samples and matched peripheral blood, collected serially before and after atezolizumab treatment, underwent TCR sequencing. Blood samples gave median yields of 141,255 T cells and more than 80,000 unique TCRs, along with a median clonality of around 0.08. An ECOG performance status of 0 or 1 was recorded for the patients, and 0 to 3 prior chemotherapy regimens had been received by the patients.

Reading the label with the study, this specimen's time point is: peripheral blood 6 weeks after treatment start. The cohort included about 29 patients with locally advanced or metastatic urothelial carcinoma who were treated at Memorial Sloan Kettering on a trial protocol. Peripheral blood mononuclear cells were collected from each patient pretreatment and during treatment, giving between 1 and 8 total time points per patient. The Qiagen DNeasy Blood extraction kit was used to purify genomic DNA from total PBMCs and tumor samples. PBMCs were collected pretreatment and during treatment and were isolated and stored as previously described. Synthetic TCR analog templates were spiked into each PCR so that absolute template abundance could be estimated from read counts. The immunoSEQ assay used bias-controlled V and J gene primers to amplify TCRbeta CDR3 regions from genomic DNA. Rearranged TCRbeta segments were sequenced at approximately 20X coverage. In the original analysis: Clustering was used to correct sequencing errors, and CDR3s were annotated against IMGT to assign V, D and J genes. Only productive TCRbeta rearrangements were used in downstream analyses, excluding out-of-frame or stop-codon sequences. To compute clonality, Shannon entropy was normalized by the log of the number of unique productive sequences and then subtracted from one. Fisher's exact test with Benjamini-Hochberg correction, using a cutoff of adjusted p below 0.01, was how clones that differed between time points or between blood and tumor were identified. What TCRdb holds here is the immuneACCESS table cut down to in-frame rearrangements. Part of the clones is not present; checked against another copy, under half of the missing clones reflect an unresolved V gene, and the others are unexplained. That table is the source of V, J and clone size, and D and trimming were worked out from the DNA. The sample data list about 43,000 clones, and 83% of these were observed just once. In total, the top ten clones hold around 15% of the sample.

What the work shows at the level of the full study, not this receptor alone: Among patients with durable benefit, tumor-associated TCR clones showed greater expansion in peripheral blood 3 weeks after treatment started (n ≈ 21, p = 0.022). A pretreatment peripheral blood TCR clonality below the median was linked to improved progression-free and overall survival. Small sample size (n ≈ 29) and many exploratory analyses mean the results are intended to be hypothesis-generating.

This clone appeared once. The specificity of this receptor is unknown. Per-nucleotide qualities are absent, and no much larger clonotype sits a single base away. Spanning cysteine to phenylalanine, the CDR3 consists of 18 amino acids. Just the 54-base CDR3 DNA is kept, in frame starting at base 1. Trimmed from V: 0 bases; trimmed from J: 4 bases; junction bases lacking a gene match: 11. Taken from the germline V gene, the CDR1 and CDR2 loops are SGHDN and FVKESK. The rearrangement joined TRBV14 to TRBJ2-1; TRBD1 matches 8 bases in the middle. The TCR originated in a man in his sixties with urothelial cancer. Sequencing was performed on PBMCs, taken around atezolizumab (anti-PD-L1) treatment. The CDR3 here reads CASSQEKYRTGRYNEQFF. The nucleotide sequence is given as TGTGCCAGCAGCCAAGAGAAGTATCGGACAGGGAGATACAATGAGCAGTTCTTC. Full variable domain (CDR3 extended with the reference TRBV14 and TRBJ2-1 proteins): EAGVTQFPSHSVIEKGQTVTLRCDPISGHDNLYWYRRVMGKEIKFLLHFVKESKQDESGMPNNRFLAERTGGTYSTLKVQPAELEDSGVYFCASSQEKYRTGRYNEQFFGPGTRLTVL.